This T cell receptor (beta chain) was profiled in a study of regulatory T cells. Study-level results: In CD3G-deficient patients, conventional CD4+ T cells were enriched for hydrophobic CDR3 residues at positions 6 and 7. Patient repertoires had restricted TRB V-J pairs and skewed V and J usage, most in Tregs.

The CDR3 runs to 13 residues. CDR1 and CDR2 (germline): MNHEY, SVGAGI. The V and J ends lost 4 bases and 5 bases respectively, with 12 bases between them. For this clone: Its antigen is as yet unknown.

Amplification used 52 TRBV primers and 13 TRBJ primers. Sequencing used immunoSEQ multiplex PCR; TCRdb keeps in-frame clones, though not all of them. The sample carries almost 30,000 clones, about 90% recorded once. All CD3G-deficient patients showed autoimmunity, more severe in two. Patients, 2 to 39 years old, had expanded memory T-cell proportions. CD4+ T cells were divided by sorting: CD25-high CD127-low Tregs, CD25-low CD127-high conventional cells. This sequence joins TRBV6-5 and TRBJ2-7; D may be TRBD1 (6 bases). The source of this sequence is a person aged 18 to 35 with CD3G deficiency. Material for sequencing was conventional CD4+ T cells sorted from blood. The CDR3 DNA sequence: TGTGCCAGCAGTTCCTCCAGGGGTGACGAGCAGTACTTC. It yields the protein CASSSSRGDEQYF.